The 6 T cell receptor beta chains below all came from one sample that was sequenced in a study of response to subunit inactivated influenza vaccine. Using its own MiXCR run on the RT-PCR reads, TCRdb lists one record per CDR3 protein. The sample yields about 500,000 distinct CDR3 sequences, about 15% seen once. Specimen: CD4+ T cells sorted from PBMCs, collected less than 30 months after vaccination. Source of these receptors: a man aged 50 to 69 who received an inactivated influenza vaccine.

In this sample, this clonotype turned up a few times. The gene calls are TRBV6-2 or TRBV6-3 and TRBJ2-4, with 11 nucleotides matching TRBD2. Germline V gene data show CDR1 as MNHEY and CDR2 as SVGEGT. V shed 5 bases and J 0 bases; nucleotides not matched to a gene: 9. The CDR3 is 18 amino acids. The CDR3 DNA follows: TGTGCCAGCAGTCCGACTAGCGGGATGTTCCTAGCCAAAAACATTCAGTACTTC. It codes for CASSPTSGMFLAKNIQYF.

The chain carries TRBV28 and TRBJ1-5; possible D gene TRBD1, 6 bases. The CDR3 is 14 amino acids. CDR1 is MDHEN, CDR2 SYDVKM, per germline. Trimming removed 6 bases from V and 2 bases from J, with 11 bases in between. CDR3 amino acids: CASRDSPRNQPQHF. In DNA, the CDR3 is TGTGCCAGCAGGGACAGTCCGCGCAATCAGCCCCAGCATTTT.

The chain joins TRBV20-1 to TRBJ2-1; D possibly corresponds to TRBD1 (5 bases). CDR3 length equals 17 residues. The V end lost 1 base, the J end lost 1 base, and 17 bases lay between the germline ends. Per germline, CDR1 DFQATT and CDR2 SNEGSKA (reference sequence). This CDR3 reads CSARVLLLRTSYNEQFF. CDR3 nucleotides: TGCAGTGCTAGAGTCCTCTTGTTGCGGACATCCTACAATGAGCAGTTCTTC.

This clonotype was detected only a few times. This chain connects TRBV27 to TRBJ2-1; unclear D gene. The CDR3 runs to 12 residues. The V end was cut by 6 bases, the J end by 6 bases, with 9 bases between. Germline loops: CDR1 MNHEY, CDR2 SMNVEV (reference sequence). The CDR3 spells CASREVSNEQFF. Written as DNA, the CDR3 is TGTGCCAGCAGAGAAGTTTCCAATGAGCAGTTCTTC.

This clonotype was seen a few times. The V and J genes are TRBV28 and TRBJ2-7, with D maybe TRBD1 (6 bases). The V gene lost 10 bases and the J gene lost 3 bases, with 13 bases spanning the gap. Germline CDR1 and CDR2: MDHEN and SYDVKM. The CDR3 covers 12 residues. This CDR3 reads CATDTGHYEQYF. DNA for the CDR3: TGTGCCACCGATACAGGGCACTACGAGCAGTACTTC.

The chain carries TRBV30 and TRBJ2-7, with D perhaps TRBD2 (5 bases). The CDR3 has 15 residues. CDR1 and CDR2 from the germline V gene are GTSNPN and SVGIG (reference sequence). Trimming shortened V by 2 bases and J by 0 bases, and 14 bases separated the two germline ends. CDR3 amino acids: CAWSPDGVLSYEQYF. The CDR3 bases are TGTGCCTGGAGTCCCGACGGGGTGCTCTCCTACGAGCAGTACTTC.